The rows below give T cell receptor beta chains drawn from one sample of a study of immune evolution from preneoplasia to lung adenocarcinoma. Profiling relied on immunoSEQ multiplex PCR, and the TCRdb table lists in-frame clones only, not all of them. This sample has more than 1,500 clones, with 84% found just once. The source material was FFPE tissue from an adenomatous hyperplasia lung lesion. These receptors were collected from a donor at least 70 years old with lung adenocarcinoma. CDR3s include the opening cysteine and the closing phenylalanine or tryptophan. The order of the fields is V gene, J gene, CDR3 protein.

v_gene: TRBV7-6
j_gene: TRBJ1-5
CDR3aa: CASSSHPNQPQHF

v_gene: TRBV27
j_gene: TRBJ2-7
CDR3aa: CASSLRDNSYEQYF

v_gene: TRBV7-8
j_gene: TRBJ2-7
CDR3aa: CASSPDGYYEQYF

v_gene: TRBV6-1
j_gene: TRBJ1-1
CDR3aa: CASSEAPALSTEAFF

v_gene: TRBV28
j_gene: TRBJ1-5
CDR3aa: CASSLLGGDQPQHF

v_gene: TRBV10-3
j_gene: TRBJ2-3
CDR3aa: CATQHRSTDTQYF

v_gene: TRBV5-5
j_gene: TRBJ1-2
CDR3aa: CASSLAGLNYGYTF

v_gene: TRBV7-2
j_gene: TRBJ2-7
CDR3aa: CASSRQGSEQYF

v_gene: TRBV18
j_gene: TRBJ2-1
CDR3aa: CASSPPTSTEQFF

v_gene: TRBV6-4
j_gene: TRBJ2-2
CDR3aa: CASSEADSYTGELFF

v_gene: TRBV28
j_gene: TRBJ1-4
CDR3aa: CASRPATGRNEKLFF

v_gene: TRBV7-3
j_gene: TRBJ2-3
CDR3aa: CASTSGIDGDTQYF

v_gene: TRBV7-9
j_gene: TRBJ1-2
CDR3aa: CASSSSFGVGGYTF

v_gene: TRBV9
j_gene: TRBJ2-3
CDR3aa: CASSGWALPTDTQYF

v_gene: TRBV7-2
j_gene: TRBJ2-7
CDR3aa: CASSLGASGYEQYF

v_gene: TRBV6-6
j_gene: TRBJ2-1
CDR3aa: CASSYGTSGHEQFF

v_gene: TRBV28
j_gene: TRBJ2-7
CDR3aa: CASSRARPYEQYF

v_gene: TRBV7-2
j_gene: TRBJ2-1
CDR3aa: CASSLSDYNEQFF

v_gene: TRBV18
j_gene: TRBJ1-2
CDR3aa: CASSPGADDYGYTF

v_gene: TRBV29-1
j_gene: TRBJ2-1
CDR3aa: CSAGGLWGGEQFF

v_gene: TRBV28
j_gene: TRBJ1-5
CDR3aa: CASQQGGSQPQHF

v_gene: TRBV20-1
j_gene: TRBJ2-7
CDR3aa: CSALRGEQYF

v_gene: TRBV7-9
j_gene: TRBJ2-3
CDR3aa: CASSPGITDTQYF

v_gene: TRBV18
j_gene: TRBJ1-3
CDR3aa: CASSRPQVRDYSGNTIYF